Presented here are 26 T cell receptor beta chains from one specimen sequenced in a study of blood T cells in healthy people across ages. A second PCR, run for about 6 to 11 cycles, used a sample-barcoded 5' primer plus a J-beta primer mix. TCRdb used MiXCR to reprocess the 5' RACE reads, holding one entry per CDR3 protein. The sample has about 900,000 distinct CDR3 sequences; less than 80% are singletons. Specimen: blood. The receptors were sampled from a man aged 25-45 years in good health.

V and J are TRBV25-1 and TRBJ1-5, with D possibly matching TRBD1 (5 bases). The CDR3 contains 15 residues. CDR1 and CDR2 (germline): MGHDK, SYGVNS. Trimming took 2 bases from V and 4 from J, leaving 12 bases between them. This CDR3 reads CASSEVSGQNQPQHF. The CDR3 DNA reads TGTGCCAGCAGTGAAGTATCGGGGCAGAATCAGCCCCAGCATTTT. Supplemented by reference TRBV25-1 and TRBJ1-5, the full variable domain reads EADIYQTPRYLVIGTGKKITLECSQTMGHDKMYWYQQDPGMELHLIHYSYGVNSTEKGDLSSESTVSRIRTEHFPLTLESARPSHTSQYLCASSEVSGQNQPQHFGDGTRLSIL.

This clonotype has a handful of counts. The chain joins TRBV7-9 to TRBJ1-4; D not resolved. Per the germline V gene, CDR1 is SEHNR and CDR2 is FQNEAQ (reference sequence). The V end was cut by 1 base, the J end by 8 bases, with 17 bases between. The CDR3 has 16 residues. This CDR3 is CASSLGGPFGIEKLFF. As DNA, the CDR3 is TGTGCCAGCAGCTTAGGTGGGCCCTTCGGAATCGAAAAACTGTTTTTT. Full variable domain (rest looked up from reference TRBV7-9 and TRBJ1-4): DTGVSQNPRHKITKRGQNVTFRCDPISEHNRLYWYRQTLGQGPEFLTYFQNEAQLEKSRLLSDRFSAERPKGSFSTLEIQRTEQGDSAMYLCASSLGGPFGIEKLFFGSGTQLSVL.

The chain has TRBV5-6 and TRBJ1-5; D ambiguous. V was trimmed by 0 bases and J by 3 bases, leaving 7 bases between them. Looked up from germline, CDR1 is SGHDT and CDR2 is YYEEEE. CDR3 length: 14 amino acids. In nucleotides, the CDR3 is TGTGCCAGCAGCTTGGGGAGCGTCAATCAGCCCCAGCATTTT. Translated: CASSLGSVNQPQHF. The variable domain in full, with the rest retrieved from reference TRBV5-6 and TRBJ1-5, is DAGVTQSPTHLIKTRGQQVTLRCSPKSGHDTVSWYQQALGQGPQFIFQYYEEEERQRGNFPDRFSGHQFPNYSSELNVNALLLGDSALYLCASSLGSVNQPQHFGDGTRLSIL.

This clonotype was observed a handful of times. The gene calls are TRBV7-2 and TRBJ2-6, with no clear D. Trimming removed 5 bases from V and 1 base from J, with 12 bases in between. The CDR3 is 16 amino acids. Looked up from germline, CDR1 is SGHTA and CDR2 is FQGNSA. CDR3 residues: CASSPQAGSGANVLTF. CDR3 nucleotides: TGTGCCAGCAGCCCGCAGGCCGGGTCTGGGGCCAACGTCCTGACTTTC.

A few counts support this clonotype. The chain links TRBV6-2 or TRBV6-3 to TRBJ2-3; 9 positions agree with TRBD2. The CDR3 is made up of 17 amino acids. From germline, CDR1 is MNHEY and CDR2 SVGEGT. The V and J ends lost 2 bases and 2 bases, in that order; junction bases with no gene match: 8. For the CDR3, the DNA is TGTGCCAGCAGTTACGTGCGCCTAGCGGGGAACACAGATACGCAGTATTTT. Residues: CASSYVRLAGNTDTQYF.

The sample holds a few counts of this clonotype. The chain employs TRBV28 and TRBJ2-7; TRBD1 aligns across 10 bases. The CDR3 covers 15 residues. Germline values: CDR1 MDHEN, CDR2 SYDVKM. The trim removed 7 bases at V and 2 bases at J, leaving 8 bases unmatched. CDR3 sequence reads: CASKGTGVPPYEQYF. The CDR3 coding sequence is TGTGCCAGCAAAGGGACAGGGGTCCCCCCCTACGAGCAGTACTTC.

This clonotype was found a few times. This chain uses TRBV20-1 with TRBJ2-5, with 9 bases fitting TRBD1. CDR1 and CDR2 from the germline V gene are DFQATT and SNEGSKA (reference sequence). This CDR3 has 15 amino acids. J was trimmed by 6 bases and V by 2 bases; bases with no gene match: 10. This CDR3 reads CSARYPGQGTQTQYF. The CDR3 bases are TGCAGTGCTAGATATCCGGGACAGGGAACACAGACCCAGTACTTC.

This clonotype came up many times. This chain connects TRBV3-1 to TRBJ2-3; no clear D gene. CDR1 is LGHDT and CDR2 is YNNKEL in the germline V gene (reference sequence). The CDR3 runs to 14 residues. V was cut by 4 bases and J by 4 bases, with 12 bases left in between. The CDR3 nucleotides read TGTGCCAGCAGCCTACGGCCGCCCGCAGATACGCAGTATTTT. Translation: CASSLRPPADTQYF.

The gene calls are TRBV29-1 and TRBJ2-4; D is perhaps TRBD1 or TRBD2 (5 bases each). The tail of the sequence fits TRBJ2-7 better, so the J call may be wrong. Germline V gives CDR1 SQVTM, CDR2 ANQGSEA. This CDR3 has 13 amino acids. The CDR3 region is CSVVGRYTHEQYF. CDR3 in DNA: TGCAGCGTTGTGGGACGGTACACCCACGAGCAGTACTTC.

In regard to this clonotype: The junction and the germline gene differ at one end; a read error may be behind it. The rearrangement joins TRBV28 to TRBJ2-5, with TRBD2 identical over 12 bases. The CDR3 loop spans 15 amino acids. CDR1 is MDHEN and CDR2 is SYDVKM in the germline V gene. DNA for the CDR3: TGTGCCGGCAGCCGACTAGCGGGGGCTAAAGAGACCCAGTACTTC. Amino acids: CAGSRLAGAKETQYF. Looking up the rest from reference TRBV28 and TRBJ2-5 gives the full variable domain: DVKVTQSSRYLVKRTGEKVFLECVQDMDHENMFWYRQDPGLGLRLIYFSYDVKMKEKGDIPEGYSVSREKKERFSLILESASTNQTSMYLCAGSRLAGAKETQYFGPGTRLLVL.

V gene TRBV6-5 combines with J gene TRBJ1-1, with D possibly being TRBD1 (5 bases). The CDR3 length is 14 residues. The V gene's germline CDR1 is MNHEY and CDR2 SVGAGI. Trimming pared 2 bases from V and 4 bases from J, leaving 11 bases between. The CDR3 DNA reads as TGTGCCAGCAGTTACCGGGGGAGAGGCACTGAAGCTTTCTTT. It translates to CASSYRGRGTEAFF.

V usage is TRBV5-5 and J usage is TRBJ2-1; TRBD1 agrees at 8 bases. V trimming: 2 bases; J trimming: 4 bases; junction bases outside the gene matches: 8. Germline-derived CDR1 and CDR2 are SGHKS and YYEKEE (reference sequence). This CDR3 has 16 amino acids. This CDR3 reads CASSLLRDRPYNEQFF. In DNA form, the CDR3 reads TGTGCCAGCAGCTTACTCCGGGACAGGCCGTACAATGAGCAGTTCTTC.

The chain links TRBV25-1 to TRBJ2-4; TRBD2 agrees at 11 bases. The end of the DNA fits TRBJ2-7 better, so the J call may be wrong. CDR1 is MGHDK and CDR2 is SYGVNS in the germline V gene. This CDR3 has 15 amino acids. CDR3 loop: CASSEWGTSGNEQYF. DNA for the CDR3: TGTGCCAGCAGTGAATGGGGGACTAGCGGAAACGAGCAGTACTTC.

The chain joins TRBV6-5 to TRBJ2-4, with 12 bases identical to TRBD2. This CDR3 is built from 15 residues. V shed 6 bases and J 13 bases; nucleotides not matched to a gene: 13. CDR1 and CDR2 (germline): MNHEY, SVGAGI. The CDR3 protein is CASSRRLAGDNEQYF. The CDR3 region has the DNA TGTGCCAGCAGCCGTCGACTAGCGGGGGACAATGAGCAGTACTTC.

The chain couples TRBV7-8 to TRBJ2-7; D unclear. Between the trimmed V and J ends, which lost 2 bases and 1 base, there was a span of 15 bases. Germline V gene sequence: CDR1 SGHVS, CDR2 FQNEAQ. The CDR3 has 16 residues. The CDR3 DNA follows: TGTGCCAGCAGCTTATCATCCGGGTCAGGTTCCTACGAGCAGTACTTC. It is translated as CASSLSSGSGSYEQYF.

This clonotype was counted between two and nine times. The chain uses TRBV5-1 and TRBJ1-5; 7 bases map to TRBD1. This CDR3 has 16 amino acids. Unmatched junction bases numbered 9, after V lost 4 bases and J lost 2 bases. CDR1 and CDR2 (germline): SGHRS, YFSETQ. The CDR3 DNA follows: TGCGCCAGCAGCGTGTCAGGGGGGGATGGCAATCAGCCCCAGCATTTT. This gives the protein CASSVSGGDGNQPQHF.

This clonotype occurred once. The CDR3 protein is CASSFRGRANTEAFF. The CDR3 DNA sequence: TGTGCCAGCAGTTTTCGGGGGCGCGCGAACACTGAAGCTTTCTTT. V gene TRBV28 combines with J gene TRBJ1-1; perhaps TRBD1 as D (6 bases). Trimming stripped 3 bases from V and 1 base from J, with 12 bases between. The CDR3 covers 15 residues. Germline V gene sequence: CDR1 MDHEN, CDR2 SYDVKM.

The chain recombines TRBV7-2 with TRBJ2-3; 8 bases line up with TRBD2. The V and J ends lost 1 base and 6 bases, in that order; junction bases with no gene match: 9. The germline gives CDR1 SGHTA, CDR2 FQGNSA. The CDR3 loop spans 16 amino acids. CDR3 in amino acids: CASSLGIRAGEDTQYF. The CDR3 DNA is TGTGCCAGCAGCTTAGGGATTAGAGCGGGGGAGGATACGCAGTATTTT.

There are a few counts of this clonotype. The rearrangement joins TRBV3-1 to TRBJ1-2; TRBD1 agrees at 7 bases. The V gene end was trimmed by 0 bases and the J gene end by 7 bases; junction bases not matched to a gene: 5. The germline V gene has CDR1 LGHDT and CDR2 YNNKEL (reference sequence). This CDR3 contains 14 residues. In DNA, the CDR3 is TGTGCCAGCAGCCAAGATGCAGGGGGGAGTGGCTACACCTTC. This sequence encodes CASSQDAGGSGYTF.

This chain links TRBV3-1 with TRBJ1-2; perhaps TRBD1 as D (5 bases). Trimming removed 1 base from V and 8 bases from J, with 14 bases in between. From germline, CDR1 is LGHDT and CDR2 YNNKEL (reference sequence). The CDR3 loop spans 14 amino acids. The CDR3 bases are TGTGCCAGCAGCCAAGGTGGGGGGATCGGCGGCTACACCTTC. Amino acids: CASSQGGGIGGYTF.

This chain joins TRBV29-1 and TRBJ2-5, with unresolved D. The end of the DNA fits TRBJ2-7 better, so the J call may be wrong. Germline V gene sequence: CDR1 SQVTM, CDR2 ANQGSEA. The CDR3 is 11 amino acids. CDR3 sequence reads: CSVELFREQYF. The CDR3 bases are TGCAGCGTTGAACTGTTCCGCGAGCAGTACTTC.

The table lists this clonotype with a few counts. The CDR3 coding sequence is TGTGCCAGCAGCCCTCTCACTAGCACAGATACGCAGTATTTT. It translates to CASSPLTSTDTQYF. The chain employs TRBV7-2 and TRBJ2-3; D gene unclear. This CDR3 is 14 amino acids long. V lost 5 bases to trimming and J lost 0 bases, with 9 bases between them. CDR1 and CDR2 (germline): SGHTA, FQGNSA.

The rearrangement joins TRBV7-2 to TRBJ2-7; the D gene is possibly TRBD1 (6 bases). This CDR3 contains 17 residues. Trimming stripped 6 bases from V and 0 bases from J, with 21 bases between. The germline gives CDR1 SGHTA, CDR2 FQGNSA. CDR3 loop: CASSLPFGGTTSYEQYF. CDR3 nucleotides: TGTGCCAGCAGTCTACCCTTTGGGGGCACAACCTCCTACGAGCAGTACTTC.

This clonotype came up a few times. DNA for the CDR3: TGTGCCAGCAGCCCACGGAAGTACCAAGAGACCCAGTACTTC. It codes for CASSPRKYQETQYF. The chain uses TRBV13 and TRBJ2-5; D gene uncertain. Germline assignment: CDR1 PRHDT and CDR2 FYEKMQ (reference sequence). V lost 5 bases and J 0 bases, leaving 10 bases between the germline ends. This CDR3 has 14 residues.

The genes are TRBV7-8 and TRBJ1-6; D remains ambiguous. The V gene's germline CDR1 is SGHVS and CDR2 FQNEAQ. V shed 2 bases and J shed 5 bases, with 7 bases lying between them. This CDR3 is built from 14 residues. The CDR3 protein is CASSLIGDNSPLHF. For the CDR3, the DNA is TGTGCCAGCAGCTTAATTGGGGATAATTCACCCCTCCACTTT.

The J gene is TRBJ2-1, the V gene TRBV4-3; D is uncertain. The CDR3 contains 15 residues. Looked up from germline, CDR1 is LGHNA and CDR2 is YSLEER. Trimming cost V 1 base and J 2 bases, with 9 bases left between them. The CDR3 nucleotides are TGCGCCAGCAGCCAAGGGGCTCTGACCTACAATGAGCAGTTCTTC. This gives the protein CASSQGALTYNEQFF.